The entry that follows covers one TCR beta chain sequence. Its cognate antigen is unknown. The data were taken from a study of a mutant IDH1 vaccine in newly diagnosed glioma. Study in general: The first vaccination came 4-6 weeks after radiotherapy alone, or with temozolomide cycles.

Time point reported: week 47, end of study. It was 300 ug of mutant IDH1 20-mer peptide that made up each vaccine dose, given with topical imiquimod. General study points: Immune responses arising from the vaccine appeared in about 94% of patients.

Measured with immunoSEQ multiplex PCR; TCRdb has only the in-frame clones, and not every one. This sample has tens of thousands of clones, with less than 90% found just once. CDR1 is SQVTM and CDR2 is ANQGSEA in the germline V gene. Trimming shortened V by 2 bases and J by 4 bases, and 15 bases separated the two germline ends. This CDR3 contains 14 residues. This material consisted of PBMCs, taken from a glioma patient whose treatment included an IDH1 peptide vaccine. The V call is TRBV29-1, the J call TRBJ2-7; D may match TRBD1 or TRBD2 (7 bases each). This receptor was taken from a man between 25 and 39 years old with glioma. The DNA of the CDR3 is TGCAGCGTTGAACGAGGGCAGGGGGGGTACGAGCAGTACTTC. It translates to CSVERGQGGYEQYF.